What follows are 7 T cell receptor beta chains derived from one specimen sequenced in a study of T cell responses to AZD1222 COVID-19 vaccine (dated by TCRdb to 2020 to 2022). The sample's time point label, in plain terms: baseline before first vaccination. The treatment or condition label on this specimen signifies: meningococcal conjugate vaccine given as trial control. Libraries came from the immunoSEQ multiplex PCR assay. The source is immuneACCESS, and TCRdb retained only in-frame sequences with V and J called. Part of the clones is not carried over; for the studies checked, unresolved V genes explain less than half of this, and the remainder is unexplained. This sample comprises approximately 140,000 clones, approximately 93% of them detected only once. 0.7% to 1% of the sample is held by the ten biggest clonotypes. Here the sequenced sample was peripheral blood, taken on day 0 of MenACWY control vaccination. The receptors come from an adult in good health.

This clone was seen just once. The DNA of the CDR3 is TGTGCCAGCAGTGGGTCATGGACGGTGAGCTCCTACGAGCAGTACTTC. Protein: CASSGSWTVSSYEQYF. The chain combines TRBV2 with TRBJ2-7; D remains unclear. Per germline, CDR1 SNHLY and CDR2 FYNNEI. The ends were cut back, 4 bases at V and 0 bases at J, with 16 bases in the middle. The CDR3 extends over 16 amino acids.

The chain uses TRBV5-4 and TRBJ2-1; the D gene is possibly TRBD1 (6 bases). This CDR3 spans 14 amino acids. The V gene lost 4 bases and the J gene lost 8 bases, with 16 bases spanning the gap. Germline V gene lookup returns CDR1 SGHNT and CDR2 YYREEE (reference sequence). The CDR3 DNA is TGTGCCAGCAGCCCCCGGACAGTGATCGATGAGCAGTTCTTC. This codes for CASSPRTVIDEQFF.

The J gene is TRBJ1-2, the V gene TRBV28; D unresolved. This CDR3 region has 15 residues. V was trimmed by 7 bases and J by 5 bases, leaving 20 bases between them. Germline values: CDR1 MDHEN, CDR2 SYDVKM. The CDR3 reads CASTLGLAQRYGYTF. Written as DNA, the CDR3 is TGTGCCAGCACCCTCGGTTTGGCCCAGAGGTATGGCTACACCTTC.

J is TRBJ2-5 and V is TRBV4-2, with D possibly TRBD2 on 5 matching bases. CDR3 length: 15 residues. Per the germline V gene, CDR1 is LGHNA and CDR2 is YNFKEQ. Trimming removed 0 bases at V and 4 bases at J, with 12 bases between. This CDR3 reads CASSQDRAEGETQYF. For the CDR3, the DNA is TGTGCCAGCAGCCAAGATAGGGCAGAGGGAGAGACCCAGTACTTC.

The CDR3, as DNA: TGTGCCAGCAGCTCGGGGACAGGGTGGGTGAACACTGAAGCTTTCTTT. It translates to CASSSGTGWVNTEAFF. The rearrangement joins TRBV7-2 to TRBJ1-1, with 9 bases fitting TRBD1. J lost 0 bases, V lost 4 bases, and 6 bases had no gene match. The CDR3 contains 16 residues. Germline-derived CDR1 and CDR2 are SGHTA and FQGNSA.

The chain couples TRBV13 to TRBJ1-6; possible D gene TRBD1, 5 bases. The CDR3 totals 15 residues. CDR1 is PRHDT and CDR2 is FYEKMQ in the germline V gene (reference sequence). Trimming pared 3 bases from V and 10 bases from J, leaving 16 bases between. This chain's CDR3 is CASSLLGNSGSPLHF. The CDR3 bases are TGTGCCAGCAGCTTGTTAGGGAATTCAGGGTCACCCCTCCACTTT.

This chain joins TRBV28 and TRBJ1-6; possible D gene TRBD1, 6 bases. Germline assignment: CDR1 MDHEN and CDR2 SYDVKM. CDR3 size: 14 residues. V was pared by 7 bases and J by 12 bases, with 19 bases between. Written as DNA, the CDR3 is TGTGCCAGCACCTGGGGCAGGGGCGTAGAACCCCTCCACTTT. Its protein is CASTWGRGVEPLHF.